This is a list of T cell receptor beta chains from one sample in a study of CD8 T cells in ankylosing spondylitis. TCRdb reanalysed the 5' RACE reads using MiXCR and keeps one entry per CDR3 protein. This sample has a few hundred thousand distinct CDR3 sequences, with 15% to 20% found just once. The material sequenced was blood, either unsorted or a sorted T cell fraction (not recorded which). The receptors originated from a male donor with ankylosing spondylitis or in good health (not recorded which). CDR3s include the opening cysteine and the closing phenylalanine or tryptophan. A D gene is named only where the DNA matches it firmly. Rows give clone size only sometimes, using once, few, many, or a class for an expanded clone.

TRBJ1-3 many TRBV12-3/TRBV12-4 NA TGTGCCAGCACCGGACAGACGAGCTCTGGAAACACCATATATTTT CASTGQTSSGNTIYF
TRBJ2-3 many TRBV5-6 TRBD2 TGTGCCAGCAGCTGGATGGCGGGGGGGGGCACAGATACGCAGTATTTT CASSWMAGGGTDTQYF
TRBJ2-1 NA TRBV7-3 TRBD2 TGTGCCAGCAGCCCAATTAGTTTGGCGGGAGACACCTACAATGAGCAGTTCTTC CASSPISLAGDTYNEQFF
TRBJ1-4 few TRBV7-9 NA TGTGCCAGCAGCTACGCGCGGACTGAAAAACTGTTTTTT CASSYARTEKLFF
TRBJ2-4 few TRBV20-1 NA TGCAGTGCTAGGGGGTACTCAACCAAAAACATTCAGTACTTC CSARGYSTKNIQYF
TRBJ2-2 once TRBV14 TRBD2 TGTGCCTGCAGCCCGCTACTAGCGGGCGTCACCGGGGAGCTGTTTTTT CACSPLLAGVTGELFF
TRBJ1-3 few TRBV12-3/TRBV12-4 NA TGTGCCAGCAGTTATTGGGGGAACGGAAACACCATATATTTT CASSYWGNGNTIYF
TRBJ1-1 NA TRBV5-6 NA TGTGCCAGCAGCTGGAAGAAGACCACTTTCTTT CASSWKKTTFF
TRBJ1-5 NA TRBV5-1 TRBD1 TGCGCCAGCAGCCCCGGACAGGTGGGCAATCAGTCCCAGCATTTT CASSPGQVGNQSQHF
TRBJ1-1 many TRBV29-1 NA TGCAGCGTTCAGAGTTTCAGGGCGAACACTGAAGCTTTCTTT CSVQSFRANTEAFF
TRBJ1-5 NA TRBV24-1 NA TGTGCCACCAGTGATTTACGGGGGTCTGGGGAGTATGGGGGCAATCAGCCCCAGCATTTT CATSDLRGSGEYGGNQPQHF
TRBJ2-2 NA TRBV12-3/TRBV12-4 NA TGTGCCAGCAGGGGGTGGAACACCGGGGAGCTGTTTTTT CASRGWNTGELFF
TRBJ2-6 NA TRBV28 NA TGTGCCAGCATCACTCTTCAGGGGGGATCTGGGGCCAACGTCCTGACTTTC CASITLQGGSGANVLTF
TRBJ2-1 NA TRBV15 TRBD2 TGTGCCACCAGCAGAGTACTAGCGGATAACAATGAGCAGTTCTTC CATSRVLADNNEQFF
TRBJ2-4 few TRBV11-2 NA TGTGCCAGCAGCCTCAGTCACGGAACAAACATTCAGTACTTC CASSLSHGTNIQYF
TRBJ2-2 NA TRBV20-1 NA TGCAGTGCTAGAGAAGCCGGGCGGAACACCGGGGAGCTGTTTTTT CSAREAGRNTGELFF
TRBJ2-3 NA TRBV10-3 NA TGTGCCATCAGTGGCGGCGGGGACACATCTAGCACAGATACGCAGTATTTT CAISGGGDTSSTDTQYF
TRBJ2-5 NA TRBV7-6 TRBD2 TGTGCCAGCAGCTTAGCGACTAGCGTCCAAGAGACCCAGTACTTC CASSLATSVQETQYF
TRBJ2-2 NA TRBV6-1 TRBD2 TGTGCCAGCAGCATATACTTTATAGCGGGGGGCGCTGGGCTGTTTTTT CASSIYFIAGGAGLFF
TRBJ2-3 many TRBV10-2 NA TGCGCCAGCAAGTCCCGGACTTATTACGATACGCAGTATTTT CASKSRTYYDTQYF
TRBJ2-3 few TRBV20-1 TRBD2 TGCAGTGCTAGAGGGCTAGCGGGGAGCACAGATACGCAGTATTTT CSARGLAGSTDTQYF
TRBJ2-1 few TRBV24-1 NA TGTGCCACCAGTGATCGGAACGGACCTCACTTCTTTTACAATGAGCAGTTCTTC CATSDRNGPHFFYNEQFF
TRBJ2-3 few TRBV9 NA TGTGCCAGCAGCGTAGCGGTCGGGTCTAGCACAGATACGCAGTATTTT CASSVAVGSSTDTQYF
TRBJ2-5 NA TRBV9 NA TGTGCCAGCAGCGGACCTGAGGGGGACCGAGAGACCCAGTACTTC CASSGPEGDRETQYF
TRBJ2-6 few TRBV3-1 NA TGTGCCAGCAGCCAAGATTTGGACTCTCGACTGACTGGGGCCAACGTCCTGACTTTC CASSQDLDSRLTGANVLTF
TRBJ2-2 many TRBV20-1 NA TGCAGTGCTAGTGACGTTCAAGCCGGGGAGCTGTTTTTT CSASDVQAGELFF
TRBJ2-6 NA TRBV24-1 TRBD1 TGTGCCTCCTCAAGTACCGGGACAGGGGGCTCTGGGGCCAACGTCCTGACTTTC CASSSTGTGGSGANVLTF
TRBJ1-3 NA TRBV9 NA TGTGCCAGCAGCCCCGGGACGTTAGGAAACACCATATATTTT CASSPGTLGNTIYF
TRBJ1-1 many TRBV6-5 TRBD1 TGTGCCAGCAGTCACACCACAGGGGGGGACACTGAAGCTTTCTTT CASSHTTGGDTEAFF
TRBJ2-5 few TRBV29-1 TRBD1 TGCAGCGCACGGACAGGGGGCGGAGAGACCCAGTACTTC CSARTGGGETQYF
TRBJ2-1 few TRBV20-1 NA TGCAGTGCTGAAAAACCGGGCCCCGGTTACAATGAGCAGTTCTTC CSAEKPGPGYNEQFF